This T cell receptor (beta chain) was found in a study of glioma-infiltrating T cells after dendritic cell vaccination. Study-wide results and caveats: Few patients contributed both blood and tumor specimens.

Primers: 60 V beta forward and 13 J beta reverse. This table comes from immunoSEQ multiplex PCR, and its TCRdb copy is limited to in-frame clones, with some not included. The sample holds about 99,000 clones, around 80% seen once. On this clone: Its antigen is as yet unknown.

The CDR3 has 14 amino acids. The germline V gene has CDR1 SGHTS and CDR2 YDEGEE. V gave up 1 base and J gave up 9 bases, with 13 bases separating them. Time point defined: after dendritic cell vaccination, including at tumor progression/relapse. The sequence derives from a human donor with glioblastoma. The sequencing used blood, collected after dendritic cell vaccination. The rearrangement joins TRBV5-8 to TRBJ1-4; D is unclear. The CDR3 protein is CASSLSPMEKKLFF. For the CDR3, the DNA is TGTGCCAGCAGCTTGAGCCCCATGGAGAAAAAACTGTTTTTT.